The 5 T cell receptor beta chains reported below all come from one sample, sequenced in a study of CD8 T cells in Susac syndrome. RNA was extracted with the RNeasy kit, and a quantity of about 0.45 to 1 ug was reverse transcribed using random hexamers. TCRdb fed the immunoSEQ multiplex PCR reads into MiXCR, producing one record per CDR3 protein. Of about 150,000 distinct CDR3 sequences in the sample, roughly 94% were seen once. Sequenced material: CD8+ T cells from PBMCs. The receptors here all came from a human donor with multiple sclerosis.

This chain uses TRBV11-2 with TRBJ2-1; D unresolved. Germline V gives CDR1 SGHAT, CDR2 FQNNGV. The V gene lost 0 bases and the J gene lost 0 bases, with 9 bases spanning the gap. This CDR3 is 16 amino acids long. CDR3 in amino acids: CASSLEAFSSYNEQFF. CDR3 DNA: TGTGCCAGCAGCTTAGAGGCCTTCAGCTCCTACAATGAGCAGTTCTTC. Supplemented by reference TRBV11-2 and TRBJ2-1, the full variable domain reads EAGVAQSPRYKIIEKRQSVAFWCNPISGHATLYWYQQILGQGPKLLIQFQNNGVVDDSQLPKDRFSAERLKGVDSTLKIQPAKLEDSAVYLCASSLEAFSSYNEQFFGPGTRLTVL.

The genes are TRBV7-9 and TRBJ1-1, with unresolved D. CDR3 length equals 12 residues. Germline lookup yields CDR1 SEHNR and CDR2 FQNEAQ (reference sequence). The germline V and J ends were trimmed by 5 bases and 4 bases, with 8 bases remaining between them. CDR3 region: CASSRTSTEAFF. The CDR3 coding sequence is TGTGCCAGCAGCCGTACAAGCACTGAAGCTTTCTTT.

The rearrangement joins TRBV11-2 to TRBJ2-7; possible D gene TRBD1, 6 bases. The CDR3 is 15 amino acids. V shed 6 bases and J shed 4 bases, with 19 bases lying between them. Per the germline V gene, CDR1 is SGHAT and CDR2 is FQNNGV. The chain's CDR3 is CASRSRGNGIYEQYF. The CDR3 DNA sequence: TGTGCCAGCAGGTCCAGGGGAAATGGAATATACGAGCAGTACTTC. Supplemented by reference TRBV11-2 and TRBJ2-7, the full variable domain reads EAGVAQSPRYKIIEKRQSVAFWCNPISGHATLYWYQQILGQGPKLLIQFQNNGVVDDSQLPKDRFSAERLKGVDSTLKIQPAKLEDSAVYLCASRSRGNGIYEQYFGPGTRLTVT.

CDR3 region: CSVEGNYEQYF. In DNA, the CDR3 is TGCAGCGTTGAGGGTAACTACGAGCAGTACTTC. This chain uses TRBV29-1 with TRBJ2-7; D uncertain. Per the germline V gene, CDR1 is SQVTM and CDR2 is ANQGSEA. V shed 3 bases and J shed 3 bases, with 6 bases lying between them. The CDR3 is 11 residues long.

V usage is TRBV7-8 and J usage is TRBJ2-5; 7 bases match TRBD1. The CDR3 is 15 amino acids. CDR1 SGHVS and CDR2 FQNEAQ come from the germline V gene. The V and J ends lost 4 bases and 1 base, in that order; junction bases with no gene match: 6. The CDR3 DNA follows: TGTGCCAGCAGCTCACCTTCAGGGGGCCAAGAGACCCAGTACTTC. It translates to CASSSPSGGQETQYF.